The 14 T cell receptor beta chains listed next were all sequenced from one sample in a study of long-term antiretroviral therapy in people with HIV (dated by TCRdb to between 2021 and 2022). The immunoSEQ hsTCRB v3.0 assay was used at survey level resolution to sequence the TRB variable region. Held by TCRdb, this immuneACCESS table contains in-frame sequences only and omits some clones. Under half of the omission traces to an unresolved V gene where checked; the cause of the rest is unknown. The sample data list almost 30,000 clones, and 93% of these were observed just once. The ten largest clones take up 6% to 7% of the sample. The sequencing here drew on unsorted PBMCs, taken approximately 6.3 years after starting antiretroviral therapy. These receptors were collected from a woman aged 40 to 50 with HIV.

V gene TRBV2 combines with J gene TRBJ2-3, with 14 bases lining up with TRBD2. Unmatched junction bases numbered 11, after V lost 8 bases and J lost 4 bases. Germline CDR1 is SNHLY and CDR2 is FYNNEI. The CDR3 totals 17 residues. DNA of the CDR3: TGTGCCAGCGGCATTATGACTAGCGGGGGGGCAGCAGATACGCAGTATTTT. Its protein is CASGIMTSGGAADTQYF.

The V call is TRBV7-9, the J call TRBJ2-5; 7 positions agree with TRBD2. The CDR3 runs to 17 residues. V trimming: 5 bases; J trimming: 1 base; junction bases outside the gene matches: 13. The germline gives CDR1 SEHNR, CDR2 FQNEAQ (reference sequence). The CDR3: CASSPHRLATSQETQYF. DNA of the CDR3: TGTGCCAGCAGCCCCCATAGACTAGCAACCTCCCAAGAGACCCAGTACTTC.

Only one count was recorded for this clone. This rearrangement joins TRBV2 to TRBJ1-1; a weak D match, TRBD1 (5 bases). This CDR3 comprises 16 residues. V lost 2 bases, J lost 4 bases, and 17 bases lay in between. Germline V gives CDR1 SNHLY, CDR2 FYNNEI. DNA for the CDR3: TGTGCCAGCAGTGAAATGGCCGGTGGGGGGGGCACTGAAGCTTTCTTT. Protein: CASSEMAGGGGTEAFF.

The chain employs TRBV4-3 and TRBJ2-6; the D gene could be TRBD1 or TRBD2 (5 bases each). The CDR3 has 18 amino acids. Germline V lookup: CDR1 LGHNA, CDR2 YSLEER. V was shortened by 0 bases and J by 0 bases, with 12 bases between the two germline ends. CDR3 amino acids: CASSQDSGTYSGANVLTF. The CDR3 nucleotides are TGCGCCAGCAGCCAAGACTCCGGGACGTACTCTGGGGCCAACGTCCTGACTTTC.

The chain has TRBV7-8 and TRBJ1-2, with 8 bases lining up with TRBD1. V trimming: 5 bases; J trimming: 2 bases; junction bases outside the gene matches: 10. Per the germline V gene, CDR1 is SGHVS and CDR2 is FQNEAQ. This CDR3 spans 16 amino acids. The CDR3 sequence is CASSLYSGQANYGYTF. For the CDR3, the DNA is TGTGCCAGCAGCCTTTACTCGGGACAGGCGAACTATGGCTACACCTTC.

The genes are TRBV12-5 and TRBJ1-1; a possible D gene is TRBD1 (5 bases). This CDR3 has 14 amino acids. The germline CDR1 and CDR2 sequences are LGHNT and FRNRAP. Trimming took 6 bases from V and 6 from J, leaving 17 bases between them. Here the CDR3 reads CASGMGGSIAEAFF. CDR3 sequence (DNA): TGTGCTAGTGGGATGGGGGGGAGTATCGCTGAAGCTTTCTTT.

The chain is built from TRBV7-2 and TRBJ2-1; TRBD1 matches 8 bases. The CDR3 runs 14 residues. V was clipped by 4 bases and J by 9 bases; unmatched bases: 8. Looked up from germline, CDR1 is SGHTA and CDR2 is FQGNSA. The CDR3 coding sequence is TGTGCCAGCAGCTACTCGATGACAGGGGTTGAGCAGTTCTTC. Protein: CASSYSMTGVEQFF.

The gene calls are TRBV2 and TRBJ1-3; 9 nucleotides agree with TRBD1. With V trimmed by 9 bases and J by 3 bases, 6 bases remained unmatched. The CDR3 sequence is 14 residues long. CDR1 is SNHLY and CDR2 is FYNNEI in the germline V gene. The CDR3 coding sequence is TGTGCCAGGACTACAGGGGGCAATGGAAACACCATATATTTT. Residues: CARTTGGNGNTIYF.

V is TRBV7-9 and J is TRBJ1-1; no reliable D call. With 2 bases removed from V and 10 bases from J, the gap between germline ends came to 11 bases. The CDR3 sequence is 12 residues long. Germline V gene sequence: CDR1 SEHNR, CDR2 FQNEAQ (reference sequence). For the CDR3, the DNA is TGTGCCAGCAGCTTAAGTGATGCAGGAGCTTTCTTT. Its protein product is CASSLSDAGAFF.

The V call is TRBV27, the J call TRBJ1-5; 8 nucleotides match TRBD1. Per germline, CDR1 MNHEY and CDR2 SMNVEV (reference sequence). The ends lost 6 bases at V and 5 bases at J; junction bases unmatched: 3. The CDR3 totals 13 residues. CDR3 in DNA: TGTGCCAGCAGCCGGACAGGGTATCAGCCCCAGCATTTT. Translation: CASSRTGYQPQHF.

J is TRBJ2-1 and V is TRBV5-4, with 7 bases lining up with TRBD2. CDR1 SGHNT and CDR2 YYREEE come from the germline V gene (reference sequence). This CDR3 contains 15 residues. The ends lost 1 base at V and 3 bases at J; junction bases unmatched: 4. The DNA of the CDR3 is TGTGCCAGCAGCTTGTCAAGCGGGGTCTACAATGAGCAGTTCTTC. This codes for CASSLSSGVYNEQFF.

The V call is TRBV5-1, the J call TRBJ2-5, with 9 bases identical to TRBD1. The end of the DNA is better explained by TRBJ2-7, so the J call may be wrong. Per germline, CDR1 SGHRS and CDR2 YFSETQ. The CDR3 sequence is 15 residues long. The CDR3 loop reads CASSFRRDRAYEQYF. CDR3 DNA sequence: TGCGCCAGCAGCTTTCGCCGGGACAGGGCCTACGAGCAGTACTTC.

The chain is built from TRBV6-5 and TRBJ1-6, with 7 bases lining up with TRBD1. CDR1 is MNHEY, CDR2 SVGAGI, per germline. The V and J ends lost 2 bases and 7 bases, in that order; junction bases with no gene match: 5. The CDR3 runs 15 residues. CDR3 bases: TGTGCCAGCAGTTACGGCAGGGGGAGGAATTCACCCCTCCACTTT. This encodes CASSYGRGRNSPLHF.

This clone appeared once. The chain links TRBV5-4 to TRBJ2-3; either TRBD1 or TRBD2 may supply D (5 bases each). V shed 0 bases and J shed 2 bases, with 13 bases lying between them. The CDR3 is 16 amino acids. The germline gives CDR1 SGHNT, CDR2 YYREEE (reference sequence). The CDR3 DNA sequence: TGTGCCAGCAGCTTGGTCGGGGCCGCCCTCACAGATACGCAGTATTTT. Its protein product is CASSLVGAALTDTQYF.